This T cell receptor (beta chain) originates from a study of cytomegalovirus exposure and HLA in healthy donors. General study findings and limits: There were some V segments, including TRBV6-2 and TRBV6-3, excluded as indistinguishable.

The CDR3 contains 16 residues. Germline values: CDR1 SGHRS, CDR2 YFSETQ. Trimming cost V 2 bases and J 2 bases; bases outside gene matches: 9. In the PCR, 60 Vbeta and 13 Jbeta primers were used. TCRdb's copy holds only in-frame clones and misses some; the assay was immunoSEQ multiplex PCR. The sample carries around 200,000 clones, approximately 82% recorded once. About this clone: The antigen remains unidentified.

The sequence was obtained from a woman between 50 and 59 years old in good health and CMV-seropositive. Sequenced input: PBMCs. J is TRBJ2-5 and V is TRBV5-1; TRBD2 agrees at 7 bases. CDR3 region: CASSLIVGGGQETQYF. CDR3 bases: TGCGCCAGCAGCTTAATCGTCGGCGGGGGACAAGAGACCCAGTACTTC.